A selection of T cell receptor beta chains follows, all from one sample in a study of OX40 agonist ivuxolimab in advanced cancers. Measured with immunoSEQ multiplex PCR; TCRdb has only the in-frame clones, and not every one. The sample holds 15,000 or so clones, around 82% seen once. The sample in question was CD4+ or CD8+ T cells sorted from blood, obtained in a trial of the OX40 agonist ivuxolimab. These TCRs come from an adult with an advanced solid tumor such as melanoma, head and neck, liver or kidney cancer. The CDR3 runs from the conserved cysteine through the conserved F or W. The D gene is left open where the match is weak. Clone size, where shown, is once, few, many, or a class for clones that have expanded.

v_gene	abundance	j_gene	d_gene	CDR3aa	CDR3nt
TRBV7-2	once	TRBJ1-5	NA	CASSDWGNQPQHF	TGTGCCAGCAGCGACTGGGGGAATCAGCCCCAGCATTTT
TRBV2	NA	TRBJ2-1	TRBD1	CASSPTGELPDEQFF	TGTGCCAGCAGTCCGACAGGGGAATTACCCGACGAGCAGTTCTTC
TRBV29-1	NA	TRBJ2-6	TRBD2	CRARGGGNVLTF	TGCCGCGCCCGCGGGGGGGGGAACGTCCTGACTTTC
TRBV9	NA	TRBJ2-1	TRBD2	CASSVRTSGIYNEQFF	TGTGCCAGCAGCGTCCGGACTAGCGGTATTTACAATGAGCAGTTCTTC
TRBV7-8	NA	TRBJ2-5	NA	CASSQGGGLGQETQYF	TGTGCCAGCAGCCAGGGGGGGGGCCTGGGGCAAGAGACCCAGTACTTC
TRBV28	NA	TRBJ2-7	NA	CASSLKGFFPYEQYF	TGTGCCAGCAGTTTAAAAGGGTTTTTTCCCTACGAGCAGTACTTC
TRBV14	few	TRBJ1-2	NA	CASSQDRPQGGYTF	TGTGCCAGCAGCCAAGATAGGCCCCAGGGCGGCTACACCTTC
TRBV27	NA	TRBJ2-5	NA	CASTHRGTQYF	TGTGCCAGCACCCACCGGGGGACCCAGTACTTC
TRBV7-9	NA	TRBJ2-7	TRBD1	CASSNGQGASNEQYF	TGTGCCAGCAGCAACGGACAGGGGGCTAGCAACGAGCAGTACTTC
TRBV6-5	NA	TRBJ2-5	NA	CASSYSIGGRETQYF	TGTGCCAGCAGTTACTCGATTGGGGGGCGAGAGACCCAGTACTTC
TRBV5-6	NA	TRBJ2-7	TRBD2	CASSEGTSIEYF	TGTGCCAGCAGCGAGGGGACTAGTATCGAGTACTTC
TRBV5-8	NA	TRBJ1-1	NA	CASSLSPNEAFF	TGTGCCAGCAGCTTGTCTCCAAATGAAGCTTTCTTT
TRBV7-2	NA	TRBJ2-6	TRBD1	CASSVGDRETGANVLTF	TGTGCCAGCAGCGTAGGGGACAGGGAGACTGGGGCCAACGTCCTGACTTTC
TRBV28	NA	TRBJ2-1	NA	CASSPRPYNEQFF	TGTGCCAGCAGCCCCCGGCCCTACAATGAGCAGTTCTTC